A selection of T cell receptor beta chains follows, all from one sample in a study of control samples from healthy donors and cancer patients. Method: immunoSEQ multiplex PCR; TCRdb's copy keeps in-frame clones and lacks some. This sample has about 150,000 clones, with approximately 94% found just once. The sequenced material came from blood. The receptors stem from a man in his forties in good health. Each CDR3 is given with its conserved first and last residue. A D gene is named only where the DNA matches it firmly. The size of a clone is reported for some rows only, either as once, few or many, or as a class for expanded clones.

length: 14
J: TRBJ1-2
V: TRBV7-2
size: NA
D: NA
CDR3: CASSHPSWGNGYTF
DNA: TGTGCCAGCAGCCACCCATCATGGGGGAATGGCTACACCTTC

length: 15
J: TRBJ2-5
V: TRBV3-1/TRBV3-2
size: NA
D: NA
CDR3: CASSQARQNQETQYF
DNA: TGTGCCAGCAGCCAAGCTCGGCAGAATCAAGAGACCCAGTACTTC

length: 12
J: TRBJ1-1
V: TRBV29-1
size: NA
D: TRBD1
CDR3: CSVGTGDTEAFF
DNA: TGCAGCGTTGGGACAGGCGACACTGAAGCTTTCTTT

length: 15
J: TRBJ1-2
V: TRBV6-2/TRBV6-3
size: once
D: TRBD1
CDR3: CASSGTGGDLYGYTF
DNA: TGTGCCAGCAGTGGGACAGGGGGCGACCTCTATGGCTACACCTTC

length: 15
J: TRBJ2-4
V: TRBV9
size: NA
D: NA
CDR3: CASSVGTQAKNIQYF
DNA: TGTGCCAGCAGCGTGGGGACACAAGCCAAAAACATTCAGTACTTC

length: 12
J: TRBJ2-7
V: TRBV12-3/TRBV12-4
size: few
D: TRBD1
CDR3: CASSQTGYEQYF
DNA: TGTGCCAGCAGCCAGACAGGGTACGAGCAGTACTTC

length: 15
J: TRBJ1-1
V: TRBV28
size: NA
D: NA
CDR3: CASTRPDSPNTEAFF
DNA: TGTGCCAGCACCCGACCTGACAGCCCGAACACTGAAGCTTTCTTT

length: 16
J: TRBJ2-3
V: TRBV5-6
size: NA
D: TRBD1
CDR3: CASSAMGQGLRNTQYF
DNA: TGTGCCAGCAGCGCAATGGGACAGGGCTTACGAAATACGCAGTATTTT

length: 15
J: TRBJ1-1
V: TRBV9
size: few
D: NA
CDR3: CASSVDPTWTEEAFF
DNA: TGTGCCAGCAGCGTAGACCCCACGTGGACCGAAGAAGCTTTCTTT

length: 14
J: TRBJ1-1
V: TRBV7-7
size: NA
D: TRBD1
CDR3: CASSPLIRDSEAFF
DNA: TGTGCCAGCAGCCCCCTAATCCGGGACAGTGAAGCTTTCTTT

length: 13
J: TRBJ1-1
V: TRBV11-2
size: NA
D: TRBD1
CDR3: CASSRDRNTEAFF
DNA: TGTGCCAGCAGTCGGGACAGGAACACTGAAGCTTTCTTT

length: 14
J: TRBJ1-4
V: TRBV5-1
size: NA
D: NA
CDR3: CASSFASNGEKLFF
DNA: TGCGCCAGCAGCTTTGCCTCGAACGGTGAAAAACTGTTTTTT

length: 14
J: TRBJ1-1
V: TRBV6-6
size: NA
D: NA
CDR3: CASSLLDRAAEAFF
DNA: TGTGCCAGCAGCCTATTGGACCGAGCGGCTGAAGCTTTCTTT

length: 14
J: TRBJ1-1
V: TRBV11-2
size: NA
D: NA
CDR3: CASSLGQMNTEAFF
DNA: TGTGCCAGCAGCTTAGGACAGATGAACACTGAAGCTTTCTTT

length: 14
J: TRBJ1-2
V: TRBV5-8
size: NA
D: TRBD1
CDR3: CASKRGTANYGYTF
DNA: TGTGCCAGCAAACGAGGGACAGCCAACTATGGCTACACCTTC

length: 14
J: TRBJ1-2
V: TRBV30
size: NA
D: NA
CDR3: CAWSAQVTNYGYTF
DNA: TGTGCCTGGAGTGCACAGGTGACTAACTATGGCTACACCTTC

length: 14
J: TRBJ1-5
V: TRBV7-2
size: NA
D: TRBD1
CDR3: CASSLQGANQPQHF
DNA: TGTGCCAGCAGCTTACAGGGGGCGAATCAGCCCCAGCATTTT

length: 16
J: TRBJ1-3
V: TRBV4-1
size: NA
D: NA
CDR3: CASSQGGRFRGNTIYF
DNA: TGCGCCAGCAGCCAAGGGGGCCGGTTCCGAGGAAACACCATATATTTT

length: 11
J: TRBJ1-3
V: TRBV6-5
size: NA
D: NA
CDR3: CASSRGNTIYF
DNA: TGTGCCAGCAGCCGTGGAAACACCATATATTTT

length: 15
J: TRBJ2-3
V: TRBV6-6
size: NA
D: NA
CDR3: CASSYDGLDTDTQYF
DNA: TGTGCCAGCAGTTACGACGGGTTGGACACAGATACGCAGTATTTT

length: 18
J: TRBJ2-1
V: TRBV2
size: NA
D: NA
CDR3: CASSEFLWADSRENEQFF
DNA: TGTGCCAGCAGTGAGTTTTTGTGGGCGGACTCAAGGGAGAATGAGCAGTTCTTC

length: 13
J: TRBJ1-2
V: TRBV6-5
size: NA
D: TRBD1
CDR3: CASIGTVYYGYTF
DNA: TGTGCCAGCATAGGGACAGTATACTATGGCTACACCTTC

length: 15
J: TRBJ1-5
V: TRBV28
size: NA
D: NA
CDR3: CASSQGRKGNQPQHF
DNA: TGTGCCAGTTCCCAGGGTCGTAAAGGCAATCAGCCCCAGCATTTT

length: 15
J: TRBJ1-4
V: TRBV5-4
size: NA
D: TRBD1
CDR3: CASSTFRQGEEKLFF
DNA: TGTGCCAGCAGCACCTTTCGACAGGGGGAAGAAAAACTGTTTTTT

length: 17
J: TRBJ1-2
V: TRBV30
size: NA
D: TRBD1
CDR3: CACLAGTALPTNYGYTF
DNA: TGTGCCTGTTTAGCCGGGACAGCCCTACCTACTAACTATGGCTACACCTTC

length: 13
J: TRBJ1-2
V: TRBV7-9
size: NA
D: NA
CDR3: CASSRWGARGYTF
DNA: TGTGCCAGCAGCCGGTGGGGGGCGCGGGGCTACACCTTC

length: 16
J: TRBJ2-3
V: TRBV7-9
size: NA
D: NA
CDR3: CASSPNNLGPADTQYF
DNA: TGTGCCAGCAGCCCTAACAACCTTGGACCTGCAGATACGCAGTATTTT

length: 14
J: TRBJ1-4
V: TRBV5-1
size: NA
D: NA
CDR3: CASSLVVSGEKLFF
DNA: TGCGCCAGCAGCTTGGTTGTCAGCGGGGAAAAACTGTTTTTT

length: 15
J: TRBJ2-2
V: TRBV7-7
size: NA
D: TRBD2
CDR3: CASSASGGSAGELFF
DNA: TGTGCCAGCAGCGCCTCGGGGGGAAGCGCCGGGGAGCTGTTTTTT

length: 16
J: TRBJ1-4
V: TRBV5-4
size: NA
D: NA
CDR3: CASSIGAGGGAEKLFF
DNA: TGTGCCAGCAGCATCGGGGCGGGTGGAGGGGCTGAAAAACTGTTTTTT

length: 15
J: TRBJ2-2
V: TRBV7-9
size: NA
D: NA
CDR3: CASSPVRVKTGELFF
DNA: TGTGCCAGCAGCCCCGTCAGGGTAAAAACCGGGGAGCTGTTTTTT

length: 17
J: TRBJ1-4
V: TRBV5-6
size: NA
D: NA
CDR3: CASSSSVRGAANEKLFF
DNA: TGTGCCAGCAGCTCCTCTGTCCGGGGGGCGGCTAATGAAAAACTGTTTTTT

length: 16
J: TRBJ1-2
V: TRBV7-9
size: NA
D: TRBD1
CDR3: CASSLAGGQGTRGYTF
DNA: TGTGCCAGCAGCTTAGCTGGGGGACAGGGGACGAGAGGCTACACCTTC

length: 11
J: TRBJ2-3
V: TRBV25-1
size: NA
D: NA
CDR3: CASSLGVTQYF
DNA: TGTGCCAGCAGTCTAGGGGTTACGCAGTATTTT

length: 15
J: TRBJ1-5
V: TRBV6-2/TRBV6-3
size: NA
D: NA
CDR3: CASSYSGRENQPQHF
DNA: TGTGCCAGCAGTTACTCAGGGCGCGAAAATCAGCCCCAGCATTTT

length: 17
J: TRBJ1-1
V: TRBV7-7
size: NA
D: TRBD1
CDR3: CASSLVGRQGGNTEAFF
DNA: TGTGCCAGCAGCTTAGTAGGGAGACAGGGGGGGAACACTGAAGCTTTCTTT

length: 19
J: TRBJ2-1
V: TRBV4-3
size: NA
D: NA
CDR3: CASSQEEWGGPGAYNEQFF
DNA: TGCGCCAGCAGCCAAGAGGAATGGGGTGGTCCGGGCGCCTACAATGAGCAGTTCTTC

length: 14
J: TRBJ2-7
V: TRBV7-9
size: NA
D: TRBD1
CDR3: CASSVGQGPHEQYF
DNA: TGTGCCAGCAGTGTGGGACAGGGCCCCCACGAGCAGTACTTC

length: 15
J: TRBJ2-1
V: TRBV6-5
size: few
D: NA
CDR3: CASRAGDAAYNEQFF
DNA: TGTGCCAGCAGAGCAGGGGATGCGGCATACAATGAGCAGTTCTTC

length: 16
J: TRBJ1-2
V: TRBV5-4
size: NA
D: NA
CDR3: CASSSTGTHSGYGYTF
DNA: TGTGCCAGCAGCTCGACCGGGACGCACTCTGGGTATGGCTACACCTTC

length: 15
J: TRBJ2-1
V: TRBV5-8
size: NA
D: TRBD2
CDR3: CASSRGDQSYNEQFF
DNA: TGTGCCAGCAGCCGGGGGGACCAGTCCTACAATGAGCAGTTCTTC

length: 14
J: TRBJ1-6
V: TRBV27
size: NA
D: NA
CDR3: CASSTPPGRAPLHF
DNA: TGTGCCAGCAGTACCCCCCCCGGCAGGGCACCCCTCCACTTT

length: 16
J: TRBJ2-2
V: TRBV7-2
size: NA
D: NA
CDR3: CASSLSSQGNTGELFF
DNA: TGTGCCAGCAGCTTGAGTAGTCAGGGGAACACCGGGGAGCTGTTTTTT

length: 13
J: TRBJ1-2
V: TRBV12-3/TRBV12-4
size: once
D: NA
CDR3: CASSLDTFYGYTF
DNA: TGTGCCAGCAGTTTGGACACCTTCTATGGCTACACCTTC

length: 12
J: TRBJ1-1
V: TRBV10-3
size: NA
D: NA
CDR3: CAIGGSDTEAFF
DNA: TGTGCCATCGGGGGGTCGGACACTGAAGCTTTCTTT

length: 11
J: TRBJ2-7
V: TRBV2
size: once
D: NA
CDR3: CASSGEYEQYF
DNA: TGTGCCAGCAGTGGAGAATACGAGCAGTACTTC

length: 14
J: TRBJ2-1
V: TRBV7-6
size: NA
D: NA
CDR3: CASSLEGRRNEQFF
DNA: TGTGCCAGCAGCTTGGAGGGAAGACGGAATGAGCAGTTCTTC

length: 15
J: TRBJ1-2
V: TRBV7-9
size: NA
D: NA
CDR3: CASSLPPLGDGGYTF
DNA: TGTGCCAGCAGCTTACCCCCTTTAGGGGACGGTGGCTACACCTTC

length: 16
J: TRBJ2-2
V: TRBV19
size: NA
D: NA
CDR3: CASSKMVGPNTGELFF
DNA: TGTGCCAGTAGTAAAATGGTCGGCCCGAACACCGGGGAGCTGTTTTTT

length: 15
J: TRBJ1-6
V: TRBV9
size: NA
D: NA
CDR3: CASSAGTGFNSPLHF
DNA: TGTGCCAGCAGCGCCGGAACAGGGTTCAATTCACCCCTCCACTTT

length: 14
J: TRBJ2-7
V: TRBV5-4
size: once
D: TRBD1
CDR3: CASSLNRGRYEQYF
DNA: TGTGCCAGCAGCTTGAACAGGGGTAGGTACGAGCAGTACTTC

length: 15
J: TRBJ1-4
V: TRBV6-5
size: NA
D: TRBD1
CDR3: CASRIGTGWSEKLFF
DNA: TGTGCCAGCAGGATAGGGACAGGGTGGAGTGAAAAACTGTTTTTT

length: 15
J: TRBJ1-2
V: TRBV9
size: NA
D: TRBD1
CDR3: CASSVARQGDYGYTF
DNA: TGTGCCAGCAGCGTAGCTAGACAGGGTGACTATGGCTACACCTTC

length: 15
J: TRBJ1-3
V: TRBV6-5
size: NA
D: NA
CDR3: CASSSDRYSGNTIYF
DNA: TGTGCCAGCAGTTCTGACCGTTACTCTGGAAACACCATATATTTT

length: 11
J: TRBJ1-1
V: TRBV30
size: NA
D: NA
CDR3: CAWGQDTEAFF
DNA: TGTGCCTGGGGGCAAGACACTGAAGCTTTCTTT